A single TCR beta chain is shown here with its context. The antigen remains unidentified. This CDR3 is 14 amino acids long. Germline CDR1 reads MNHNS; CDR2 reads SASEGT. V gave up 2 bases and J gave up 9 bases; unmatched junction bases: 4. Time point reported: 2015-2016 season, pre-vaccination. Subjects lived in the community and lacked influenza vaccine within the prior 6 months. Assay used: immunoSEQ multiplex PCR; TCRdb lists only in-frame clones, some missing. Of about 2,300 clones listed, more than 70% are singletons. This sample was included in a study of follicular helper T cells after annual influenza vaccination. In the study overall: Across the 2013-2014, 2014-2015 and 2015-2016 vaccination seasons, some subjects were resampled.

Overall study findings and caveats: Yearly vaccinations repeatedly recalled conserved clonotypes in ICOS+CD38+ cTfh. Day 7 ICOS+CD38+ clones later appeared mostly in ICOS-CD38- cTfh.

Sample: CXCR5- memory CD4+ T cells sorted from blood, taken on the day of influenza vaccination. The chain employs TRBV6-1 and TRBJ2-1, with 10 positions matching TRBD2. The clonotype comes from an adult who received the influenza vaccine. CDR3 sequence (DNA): TGTGCCAGCAGTGAACTAGCGGGAGTAAGTGAGCAGTTCTTC. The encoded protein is CASSELAGVSEQFF.